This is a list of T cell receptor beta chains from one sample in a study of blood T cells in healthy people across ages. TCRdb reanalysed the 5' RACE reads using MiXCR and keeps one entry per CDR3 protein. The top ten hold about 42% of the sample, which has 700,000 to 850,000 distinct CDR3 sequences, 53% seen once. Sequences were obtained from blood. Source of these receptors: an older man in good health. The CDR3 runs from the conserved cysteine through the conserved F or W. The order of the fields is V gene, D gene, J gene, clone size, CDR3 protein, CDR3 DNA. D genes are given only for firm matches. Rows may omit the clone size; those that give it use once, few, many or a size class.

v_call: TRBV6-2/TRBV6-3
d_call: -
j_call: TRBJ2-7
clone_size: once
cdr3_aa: CASRPRDSSYNGQYF
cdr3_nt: TGTGCCAGCAGACCCCGAGACAGCTCCTACAATGGGCAGTACTTC

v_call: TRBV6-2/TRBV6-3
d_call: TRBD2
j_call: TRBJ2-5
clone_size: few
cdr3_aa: CASSYGGLAQQETQYF
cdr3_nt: TGTGCCAGCAGTTACGGGGGACTAGCGCAACAAGAGACCCAGTACTTC

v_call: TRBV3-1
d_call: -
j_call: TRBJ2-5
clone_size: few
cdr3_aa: CASSTRAETHQETQYF
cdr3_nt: TGTGCCAGCAGCACTCGGGCGGAGACTCACCAAGAGACCCAGTACTTC

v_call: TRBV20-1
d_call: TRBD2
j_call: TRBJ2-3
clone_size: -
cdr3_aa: CSAALGGSGADTQYF
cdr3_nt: TGCAGTGCTGCCCTTGGCGGGAGTGGGGCAGATACGCAGTATTTT

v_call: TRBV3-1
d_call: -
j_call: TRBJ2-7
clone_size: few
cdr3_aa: CASSQDGSGPYNEQYF
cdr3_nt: TGTGCCAGCAGCCAAGACGGGAGCGGACCCTACAATGAGCAGTACTTC

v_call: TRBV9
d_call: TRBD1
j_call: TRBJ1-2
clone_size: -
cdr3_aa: CASSTVHQGGYGYTF
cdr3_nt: TGTGCCAGCAGCACGGTTCATCAGGGGGGCTATGGCTACACCTTC

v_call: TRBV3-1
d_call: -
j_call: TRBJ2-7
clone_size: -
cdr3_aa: CASSQGNRYDQYF
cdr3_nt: TGTGCCAGCAGCCAAGGGAATCGGTACGACCAGTACTTC

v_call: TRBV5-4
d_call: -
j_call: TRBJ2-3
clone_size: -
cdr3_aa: CASSLPERSTDTQYF
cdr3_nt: TGTGCCAGCAGCCTACCGGAGAGGAGCACAGATACGCAGTATTTT

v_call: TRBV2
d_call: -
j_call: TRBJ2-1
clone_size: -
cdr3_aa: CASSVQSSYDEQFF
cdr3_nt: TGTGCCAGCAGTGTGCAGAGCTCCTACGATGAGCAGTTCTTC

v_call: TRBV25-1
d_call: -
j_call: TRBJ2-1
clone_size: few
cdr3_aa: CATTEGNNEQFF
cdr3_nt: TGTGCCACAACTGAGGGCAACAATGAGCAGTTCTTC

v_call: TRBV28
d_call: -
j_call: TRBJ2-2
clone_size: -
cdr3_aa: CASRGQGSTGELFF
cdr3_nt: TGTGCCAGCAGGGGGCAGGGGTCCACCGGGGAGCTGTTTTTT

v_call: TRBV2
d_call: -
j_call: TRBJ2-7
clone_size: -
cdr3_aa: CASSETLTQSSYEQYF
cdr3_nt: TGTGCCAGCAGTGAAACCTTGACACAGAGCTCCTACGAGCAGTACTTC

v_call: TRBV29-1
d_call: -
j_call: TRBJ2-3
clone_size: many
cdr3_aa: CSAPPGDFSTDTQYF
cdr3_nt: TGCAGCGCCCCCCCGGGCGACTTTAGCACAGATACGCAGTATTTT

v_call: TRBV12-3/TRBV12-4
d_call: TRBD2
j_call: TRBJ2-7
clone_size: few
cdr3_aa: CASNIAGASYEQYF
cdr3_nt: TGTGCCAGCAATATAGCGGGAGCGTCCTACGAGCAGTACTTC

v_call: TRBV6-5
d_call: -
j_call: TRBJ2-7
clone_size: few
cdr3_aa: CASRHGPTYEQYF
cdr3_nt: TGTGCCAGCAGGCACGGGCCGACCTACGAGCAGTACTTC

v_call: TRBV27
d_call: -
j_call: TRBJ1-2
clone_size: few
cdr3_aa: CASSLGGQFYGYTF
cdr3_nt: TGTGCCAGCAGTTTAGGAGGCCAGTTCTATGGCTACACCTTC

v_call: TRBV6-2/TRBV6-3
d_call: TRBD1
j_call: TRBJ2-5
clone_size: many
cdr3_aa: CASMWDSRMGTQYF
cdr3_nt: TGTGCCAGCATGTGGGACAGCCGAATGGGGACCCAGTACTTC

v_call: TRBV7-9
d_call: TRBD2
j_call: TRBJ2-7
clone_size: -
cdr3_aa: CASSLAGAGGGEQYF
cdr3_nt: TGTGCCAGCAGCTTAGCAGGAGCGGGAGGGGGTGAGCAGTACTTC

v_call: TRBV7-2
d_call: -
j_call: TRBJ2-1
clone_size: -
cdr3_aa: CASNSPGYNEQFF
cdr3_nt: TGTGCCAGCAACTCACCAGGTTACAATGAGCAGTTCTTC

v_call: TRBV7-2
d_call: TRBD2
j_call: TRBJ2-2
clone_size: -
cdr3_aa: CASSRLGLAGGELFF
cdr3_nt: TGTGCCAGCAGCCGACTCGGACTAGCGGGGGGGGAGCTGTTTTTT

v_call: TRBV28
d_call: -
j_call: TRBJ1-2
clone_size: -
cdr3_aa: CTSSSGVEGYTF
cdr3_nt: TGTACCAGCAGTTCGGGTGTAGAAGGCTACACCTTC

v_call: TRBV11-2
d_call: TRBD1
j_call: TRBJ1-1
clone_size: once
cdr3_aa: CASSSGQFGIMNTEAFF
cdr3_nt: TGTGCCAGCAGCTCGGGACAGTTTGGGATCATGAACACTGAAGCTTTCTTT

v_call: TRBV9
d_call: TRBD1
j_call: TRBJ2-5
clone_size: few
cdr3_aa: CASSVVQGARETQYF
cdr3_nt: TGTGCCAGCAGCGTAGTTCAGGGGGCACGAGAGACCCAGTACTTC

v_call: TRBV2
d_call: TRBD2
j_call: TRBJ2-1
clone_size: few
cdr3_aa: CASMRTGPGLAGNRNEQFF
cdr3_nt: TGTGCCAGCATGAGGACAGGACCGGGACTAGCGGGAAATAGGAATGAGCAGTTCTTC

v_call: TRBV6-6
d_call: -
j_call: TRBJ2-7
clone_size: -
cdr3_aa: CASSYAQAIYEQYF
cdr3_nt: TGTGCCAGCAGTTACGCCCAGGCTATCTACGAGCAGTACTTC

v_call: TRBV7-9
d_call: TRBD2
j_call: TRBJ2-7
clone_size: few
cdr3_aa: CASSQGRLANYEQYF
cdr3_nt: TGTGCCAGCAGCCAGGGGAGACTAGCGAATTACGAGCAGTACTTC

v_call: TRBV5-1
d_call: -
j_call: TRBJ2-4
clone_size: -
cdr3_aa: CASSSDPTGEQYF
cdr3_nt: TGCGCCAGCAGCTCCGATCCTACCGGGGAGCAGTACTTC

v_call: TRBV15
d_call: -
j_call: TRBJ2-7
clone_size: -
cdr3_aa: CATSSRIGHEQYF
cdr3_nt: TGTGCCACCAGCAGCCGGATCGGCCACGAGCAGTACTTC

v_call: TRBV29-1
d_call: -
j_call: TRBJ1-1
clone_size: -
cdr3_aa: CSVTQGDTEAFF
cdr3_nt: TGCAGCGTAACACAGGGTGATACTGAAGCTTTCTTT

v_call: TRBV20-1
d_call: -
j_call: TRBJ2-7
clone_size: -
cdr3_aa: CSALTTGSSYEQYF
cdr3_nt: TGCAGTGCCCTGACTACCGGGAGCTCCTACGAGCAGTACTTC

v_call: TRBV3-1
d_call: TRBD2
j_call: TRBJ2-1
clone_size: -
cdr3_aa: CASSQMTSGGEQFF
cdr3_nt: TGTGCCAGCAGCCAAATGACTAGCGGGGGGGAGCAGTTCTTC

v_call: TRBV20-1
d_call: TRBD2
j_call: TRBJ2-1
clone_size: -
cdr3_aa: CSAGGTSGAKNEQFF
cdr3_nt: TGCAGTGCTGGGGGGACTAGCGGGGCGAAGAATGAGCAGTTCTTC

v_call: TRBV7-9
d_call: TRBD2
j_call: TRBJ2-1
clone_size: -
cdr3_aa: CASILLAGGHNEQFF
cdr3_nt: TGTGCCAGCATCCTTTTAGCGGGAGGTCACAATGAGCAGTTCTTC

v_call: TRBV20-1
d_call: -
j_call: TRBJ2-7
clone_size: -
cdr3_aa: CSATFVSGPSYEQYF
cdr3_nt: TGCAGTGCTACTTTCGTTAGCGGACCCTCCTACGAGCAGTACTTC

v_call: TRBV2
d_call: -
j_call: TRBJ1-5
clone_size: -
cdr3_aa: CASSSDGTNQPRHF
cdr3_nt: TGTGCCAGCAGTTCTGACGGAACCAATCAGCCCCGGCATTTT

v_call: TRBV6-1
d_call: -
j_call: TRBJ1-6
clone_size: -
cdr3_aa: CAISRQSPGSSSYNSPLHF
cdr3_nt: TGTGCCATCTCACGGCAGTCACCTGGTTCGAGCTCCTATAATTCACCCCTCCACTTT

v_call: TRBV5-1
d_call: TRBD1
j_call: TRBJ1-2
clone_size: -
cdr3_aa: CASSLGTGESYTF
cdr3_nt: TGCGCCAGCAGCTTAGGGACAGGGGAAAGCTACACCTTC

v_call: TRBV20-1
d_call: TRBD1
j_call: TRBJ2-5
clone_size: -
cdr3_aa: CSATRTGDQRETQYF
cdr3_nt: TGCAGTGCTACCCGGACAGGGGATCAGCGGGAGACCCAGTACTTC

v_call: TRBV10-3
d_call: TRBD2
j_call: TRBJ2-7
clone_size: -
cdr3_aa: CAIRKGLAGPPTYNEQYF
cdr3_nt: TGTGCCATCAGGAAGGGACTAGCGGGACCACCCACCTACAATGAGCAGTACTTC

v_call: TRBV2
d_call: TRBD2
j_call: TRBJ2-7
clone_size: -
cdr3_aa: CASNLAGVYEQYF
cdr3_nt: TGTGCCAGCAACCTAGCGGGAGTTTACGAGCAGTACTTC

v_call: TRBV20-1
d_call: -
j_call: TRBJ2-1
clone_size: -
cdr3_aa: CSARGASSPNEQFF
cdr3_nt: TGCAGTGCTAGAGGCGCTAGCTCCCCAAATGAGCAGTTCTTC

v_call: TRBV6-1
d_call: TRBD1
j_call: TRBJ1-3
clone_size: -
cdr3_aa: CASSSDRGSIGNTIYF
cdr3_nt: TGTGCCAGCAGTTCGGACAGGGGATCGATCGGAAACACCATATATTTT

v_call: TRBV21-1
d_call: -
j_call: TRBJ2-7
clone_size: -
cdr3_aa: CASSKGVCSYEQYF
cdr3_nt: TGTGCCAGCAGCAAAGGGGTTTGCTCTTACGAGCAGTACTTC

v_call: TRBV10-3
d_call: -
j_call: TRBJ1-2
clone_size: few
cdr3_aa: CAIRIQGSDYGYTF
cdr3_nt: TGTGCCATCCGAATCCAGGGATCCGACTATGGCTACACCTTC

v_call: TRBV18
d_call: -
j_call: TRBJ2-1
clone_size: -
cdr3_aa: CASSDWGDEQFF
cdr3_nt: TGTGCCAGCTCAGACTGGGGGGATGAGCAGTTCTTC

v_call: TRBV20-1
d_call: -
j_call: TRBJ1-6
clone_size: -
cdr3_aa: CSAGGLSSYNSPLHF
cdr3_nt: TGCAGTGCTGGAGGTCTTAGCTCCTATAATTCACCCCTCCACTTT

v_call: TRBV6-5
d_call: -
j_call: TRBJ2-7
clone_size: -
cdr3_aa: CASSSMGEQYF
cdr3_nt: TGTGCCAGCAGTTCTATGGGCGAGCAGTACTTC